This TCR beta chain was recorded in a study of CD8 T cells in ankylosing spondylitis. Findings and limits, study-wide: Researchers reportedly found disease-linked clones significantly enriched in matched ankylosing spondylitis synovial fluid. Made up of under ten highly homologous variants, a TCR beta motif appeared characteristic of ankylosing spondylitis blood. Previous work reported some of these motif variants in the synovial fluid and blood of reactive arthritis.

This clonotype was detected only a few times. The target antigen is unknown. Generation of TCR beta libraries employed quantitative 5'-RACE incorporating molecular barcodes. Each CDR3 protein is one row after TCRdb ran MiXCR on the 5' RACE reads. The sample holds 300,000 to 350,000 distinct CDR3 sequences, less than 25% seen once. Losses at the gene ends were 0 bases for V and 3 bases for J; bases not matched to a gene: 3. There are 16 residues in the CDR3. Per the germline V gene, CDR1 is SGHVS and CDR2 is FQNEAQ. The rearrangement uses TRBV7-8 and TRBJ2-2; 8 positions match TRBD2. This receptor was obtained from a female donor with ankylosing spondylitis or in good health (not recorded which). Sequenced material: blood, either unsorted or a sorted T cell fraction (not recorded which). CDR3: CASSLAGGRYTGELFF. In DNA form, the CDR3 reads TGTGCCAGCAGCTTAGCTGGCGGGAGGTACACCGGGGAGCTGTTTTTT.